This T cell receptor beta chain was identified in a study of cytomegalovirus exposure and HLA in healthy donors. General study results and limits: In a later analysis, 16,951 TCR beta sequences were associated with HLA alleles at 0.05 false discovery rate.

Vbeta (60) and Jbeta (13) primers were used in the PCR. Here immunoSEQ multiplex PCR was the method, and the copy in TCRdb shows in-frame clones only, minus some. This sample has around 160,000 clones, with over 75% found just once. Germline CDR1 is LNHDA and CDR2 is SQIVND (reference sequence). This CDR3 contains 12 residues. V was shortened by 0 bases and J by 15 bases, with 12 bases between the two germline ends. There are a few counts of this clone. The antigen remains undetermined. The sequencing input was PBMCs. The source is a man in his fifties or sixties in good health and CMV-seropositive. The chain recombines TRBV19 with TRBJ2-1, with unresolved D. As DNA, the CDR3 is TGTGCCAGTAGTATAGATCGCGGCTGGATGTTCTTC. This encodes CASSIDRGWMFF.